The 4 T cell receptor beta chains below come from one sample, sequenced in a study of cytomegalovirus exposure and HLA in healthy donors. Produced via immunoSEQ multiplex PCR; TCRdb's table is partial and in-frame only. The table shows tens of thousands of clones, with 85% to 95% occurring only once. The sequenced sample was PBMCs. These receptors came from a man between 18 and 29 years old in good health and CMV-seronegative.

The chain combines TRBV4-3 with TRBJ1-1, with D tentatively TRBD1 (5 bases). This CDR3 region has 14 residues. Trimming shortened V by 3 bases and J by 1 base, and 9 bases separated the two germline ends. Germline CDR1 reads LGHNA; CDR2 reads YSLEER. This CDR3 is CASSQEGPNTEAFF. Written as DNA, the CDR3 is TGCGCCAGCAGCCAGGAGGGACCGAACACTGAAGCTTTCTTT.

The chain employs TRBV4-2 and TRBJ2-3; a weak D match, TRBD1 (6 bases). In germline, CDR1 is LGHNA, CDR2 YNFKEQ. Trimming took 3 bases from V and 1 from J, leaving 14 bases between them. CDR3 length: 16 amino acids. The CDR3 region is CASSQDSKGGTDTQYF. The CDR3 DNA reads TGTGCCAGCAGCCAGGACTCCAAGGGGGGCACAGATACGCAGTATTTT.

This clone was detected only a few times. The rearrangement links TRBV2 to TRBJ1-5, with D possibly being TRBD1 (5 bases). Germline loops: CDR1 SNHLY, CDR2 FYNNEI. Trimming removed 8 bases at V and 2 bases at J, with 10 bases between. The CDR3 is made up of 13 amino acids. CDR3 protein: CASDQGGNQPQHF. The CDR3 region has the DNA TGTGCCAGCGATCAGGGTGGCAATCAGCCCCAGCATTTT. The variable domain in full, completed from reference TRBV2 and TRBJ1-5, reads EPEVTQTPSHQVTQMGQEVILRCVPISNHLYFYWYRQILGQKVEFLVSFYNNEISEKSEIFDDQFSVERPDGSNFTLKIRSTKLEDSAMYFCASDQGGNQPQHFGDGTRLSIL.

This clone was picked up one time. The chain employs TRBV2 and TRBJ2-5; no clear D gene. CDR1 and CDR2 (germline): SNHLY, FYNNEI. The CDR3 extends over 15 amino acids. V was cut by 4 bases and J by 1 base, with 13 bases left in between. CDR3 DNA sequence: TGTGCCAGCAGTGTCGGGTTTCACCGCCAAGAGACCCAGTACTTC. Protein sequence: CASSVGFHRQETQYF. Full variable domain (rest looked up from reference TRBV2 and TRBJ2-5): EPEVTQTPSHQVTQMGQEVILRCVPISNHLYFYWYRQILGQKVEFLVSFYNNEISEKSEIFDDQFSVERPDGSNFTLKIRSTKLEDSAMYFCASSVGFHRQETQYFGPGTRLLVL.